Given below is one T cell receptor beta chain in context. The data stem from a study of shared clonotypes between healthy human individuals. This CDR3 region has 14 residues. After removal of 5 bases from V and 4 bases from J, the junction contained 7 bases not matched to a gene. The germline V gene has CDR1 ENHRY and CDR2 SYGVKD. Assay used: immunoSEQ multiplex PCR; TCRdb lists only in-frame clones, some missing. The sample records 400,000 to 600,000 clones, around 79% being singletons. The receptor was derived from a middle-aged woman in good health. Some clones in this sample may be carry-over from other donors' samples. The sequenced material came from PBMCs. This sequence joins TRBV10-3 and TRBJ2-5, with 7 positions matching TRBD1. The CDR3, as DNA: TGTGCCATCAGTACAGGACAGGTGCGAGAGACCCAGTACTTC. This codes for CAISTGQVRETQYF.